This T cell receptor beta chain came from a study of human thymus T cells. Findings and caveats of the study: Reports from related research described highly overlapping thymic repertoires among unrelated individuals. Gene usage (both V and J) appeared biased in thymic and blood repertoires.

The assay was immunoSEQ multiplex PCR, and TCRdb's table has in-frame clones only and misses some. The repertoire consists of approximately 71,000 clones, with 95% occurring once and the leading ten covering 0.03% to 0.035%. Resections from corrective heart surgery provided thymus tissue. All donors were healthy Finnish infants who were undergoing corrective surgery to treat congenital heart defects. The CDR3 consists of 13 residues. Trimming cost V 6 bases and J 6 bases, with 14 bases left between them. Germline V gives CDR1 MNHNS, CDR2 SASEGT. In regard to this clone: What it recognizes is unknown.

The clonotype comes from a girl in the first two years of life with a congenital heart defect but otherwise immunologically healthy. Sequencing was done on a sample of thymus tissue. V is TRBV6-1 and J is TRBJ1-1; D uncertain. CDR3 sequence (DNA): TGTGCCAGCAGCCACGGCCTTGGTCCTGAAGCTTTCTTT. It is translated as CASSHGLGPEAFF.